This T cell receptor (beta chain) was recovered during a study of blood T cell repertoires in COVID-19. In the study's own analysis: Counts of nucleated cells, estimated from reference gene primer amplification, were obtained. Data came from immunoSEQ multiplex PCR; TCRdb stores just in-frame clones and leaves some out. V, J and clone size derive from that table, while D and trimming were established from the DNA sequence. The profile shows approximately 31,000 clones, roughly 90% of them singletons. Sequences were obtained from peripheral blood. This TCR was sampled from a human donor in a cohort sampled during active COVID-19.

The CDR3 nucleotides are TGTGCTAGTGGAGGCAGGGACACCGGGGAGCTGTTTTTT. It specifies CASGGRDTGELFF. The chain uses TRBV12-5 and TRBJ2-2; weak D call: TRBD1 (5 bases). Germline-derived CDR1 and CDR2 are LGHNT and FRNRAP. The ends were cut back, 6 bases at V and 3 bases at J, with 8 bases in the middle. The CDR3 runs to 13 residues.